What follows describes a single T cell receptor (beta chain). The antigen remains unidentified. This sample was taken from a study of CD8+ T cells in alopecia areata. Notes on the study in general: Alopecia totalis/universalis scalp especially showed more expanded CD8+ clones than normal scalp.

There are 15 residues in the CDR3. Trimming pared 8 bases from V and 9 bases from J, leaving 20 bases between. Per the germline V gene, CDR1 is LNHDA and CDR2 is SQIVND (reference sequence). As part of sample collection, lesional scalp punch biopsies and peripheral blood were taken from alopecia areata patients. Extracted RNA was reverse transcribed into cDNA, the sequencing template. TCRdb's copy holds only in-frame clones and misses some; the assay was immunoSEQ multiplex PCR. The sample includes roughly 6,000 clones, 60% of them seen just once. V and J are TRBV19 and TRBJ1-6, with D tentatively TRBD1 (6 bases). The sample consisted of skin. This TCR was recovered from a human donor with alopecia areata. CDR3 residues: CASRRGGTELSPLHF. The DNA for the CDR3 is TGTGCCAGTCGTAGAGGGGGGACCGAGCTTTCACCCCTCCACTTT.